These T cell receptor beta chains were read from a single sample in a study of blood T cells in healthy people across ages. A single record per CDR3 protein comes from TCRdb applying MiXCR to the 5' RACE reads. The profile shows approximately 820,000 distinct CDR3 sequences, 44% of them singletons. Sequencing input: blood. Receptors were obtained from a man aged 60-69 years in good health. The CDR3 runs from the conserved cysteine through the conserved F or W. Fields, in order: D gene, clone size, J gene, V gene, CDR3 protein, CDR3 DNA. A D gene is named only where the DNA matches it firmly. Clone size is shown for a subset of rows, as once, few, many or a class of expanded clone.

d_call: .
clone_size: .
j_call: TRBJ2-3
v_call: TRBV7-9
cdr3_aa: CASPELNTQYF
cdr3_nt: TGTGCCAGCCCAGAGCTAAATACGCAGTATTTT

d_call: TRBD1
clone_size: .
j_call: TRBJ1-2
v_call: TRBV4-3
cdr3_aa: CASSQGQGADGYTF
cdr3_nt: TGCGCCAGCAGCCAAGGACAGGGGGCGGATGGCTACACCTTC

d_call: TRBD1
clone_size: .
j_call: TRBJ2-7
v_call: TRBV4-1
cdr3_aa: CASNQDEGQGLNQYF
cdr3_nt: TGCGCCAGCAACCAAGATGAGGGACAGGGGCTAAACCAGTACTTC

d_call: .
clone_size: .
j_call: TRBJ1-2
v_call: TRBV20-1
cdr3_aa: CSAREPTGRYGYTF
cdr3_nt: TGCAGTGCTAGAGAGCCCACAGGGCGCTATGGCTACACCTTC

d_call: .
clone_size: .
j_call: TRBJ1-5
v_call: TRBV3-1
cdr3_aa: CASSPQGNGNQPQHF
cdr3_nt: TGTGCCAGCAGTCCCCAGGGGAACGGCAATCAGCCCCAGCATTTT

d_call: .
clone_size: .
j_call: TRBJ1-5
v_call: TRBV12-3/TRBV12-4
cdr3_aa: CASSCAGIDNQPQHF
cdr3_nt: TGTGCCAGCAGTTGCGCAGGGATTGACAATCAGCCCCAGCATTTT

d_call: TRBD2
clone_size: .
j_call: TRBJ2-1
v_call: TRBV10-3
cdr3_aa: CAITREGPAYNEQFF
cdr3_nt: TGTGCCATCACCAGGGAGGGGCCGGCTTACAATGAGCAGTTCTTC

d_call: .
clone_size: .
j_call: TRBJ2-7
v_call: TRBV12-3/TRBV12-4
cdr3_aa: CASMAGANYEQYF
cdr3_nt: TGTGCCAGCATGGCGGGGGCCAACTACGAGCAGTACTTC

d_call: TRBD1
clone_size: .
j_call: TRBJ1-5
v_call: TRBV25-1
cdr3_aa: CASSMGGQQPQHF
cdr3_nt: TGTGCCAGCAGCATGGGGGGACAGCAGCCCCAGCATTTT

d_call: .
clone_size: .
j_call: TRBJ2-5
v_call: TRBV7-2
cdr3_aa: CASSLTQLQETQYF
cdr3_nt: TGTGCCAGCAGCTTAACACAGCTCCAAGAGACCCAGTACTTC

d_call: .
clone_size: .
j_call: TRBJ2-1
v_call: TRBV20-1
cdr3_aa: CSASAGSSSYNEQFF
cdr3_nt: TGCAGTGCCTCCGCAGGGAGTAGCTCCTACAATGAGCAGTTCTTC

d_call: .
clone_size: few
j_call: TRBJ2-7
v_call: TRBV6-1
cdr3_aa: CASSVRQGGYEQYF
cdr3_nt: TGTGCCAGCAGTGTACGACAGGGAGGCTACGAGCAGTACTTC

d_call: .
clone_size: .
j_call: TRBJ2-7
v_call: TRBV27
cdr3_aa: CASSRSGTPSYEQYF
cdr3_nt: TGTGCCAGCAGTCGCTCCGGTACCCCATCCTACGAGCAGTACTTC

d_call: .
clone_size: few
j_call: TRBJ1-2
v_call: TRBV20-1
cdr3_aa: CSAKVGAYGYTF
cdr3_nt: TGCAGTGCTAAAGTGGGGGCCTATGGCTACACCTTC

d_call: .
clone_size: once
j_call: TRBJ2-5
v_call: TRBV10-3
cdr3_aa: CAISPTGSWGGTQYF
cdr3_nt: TGTGCCATCAGCCCTACGGGATCCTGGGGAGGGACCCAGTACTTC

d_call: .
clone_size: .
j_call: TRBJ2-1
v_call: TRBV6-2/TRBV6-3
cdr3_aa: CASSRDSVSYNEQFF
cdr3_nt: TGTGCCAGCAGTCGGGACTCAGTTTCCTACAATGAGCAGTTCTTC

d_call: TRBD2
clone_size: .
j_call: TRBJ2-1
v_call: TRBV29-1
cdr3_aa: CSVVLAENNEQFF
cdr3_nt: TGCAGCGTTGTACTAGCGGAGAACAATGAGCAGTTCTTC

d_call: TRBD1
clone_size: .
j_call: TRBJ2-7
v_call: TRBV6-1
cdr3_aa: CASSVQAQGAPYEQYF
cdr3_nt: TGTGCCAGCAGTGTTCAAGCACAGGGGGCGCCTTACGAGCAGTACTTC

d_call: .
clone_size: few
j_call: TRBJ2-6
v_call: TRBV5-1
cdr3_aa: CASSLMSGSGANVLTF
cdr3_nt: TGCGCCAGCAGCTTAATGAGTGGCTCTGGGGCCAACGTCCTGACTTTC

d_call: TRBD1
clone_size: .
j_call: TRBJ2-2
v_call: TRBV7-2
cdr3_aa: CASSPTQGGRNTGELFF
cdr3_nt: TGTGCCAGCAGCCCCACTCAAGGGGGCAGAAACACCGGGGAGCTGTTTTTT

d_call: TRBD2
clone_size: .
j_call: TRBJ2-3
v_call: TRBV5-5
cdr3_aa: CASSQPSSGRTDTQYF
cdr3_nt: TGTGCCAGCAGCCAACCTTCTAGCGGACGCACAGATACGCAGTATTTT

d_call: .
clone_size: once
j_call: TRBJ1-1
v_call: TRBV20-1
cdr3_aa: CSAPRTTLGAEAFF
cdr3_nt: TGCAGTGCCCCTCGGACTACCTTGGGCGCTGAAGCTTTCTTT

d_call: TRBD2
clone_size: .
j_call: TRBJ2-5
v_call: TRBV29-1
cdr3_aa: CSVRSGSTQETQYF
cdr3_nt: TGCAGCGTTCGTAGCGGGTCAACCCAAGAGACCCAGTACTTC

d_call: .
clone_size: .
j_call: TRBJ1-4
v_call: TRBV29-1
cdr3_aa: CSVFRGEKLFF
cdr3_nt: TGCAGCGTGTTCAGGGGTGAAAAACTGTTTTTT

d_call: .
clone_size: few
j_call: TRBJ2-2
v_call: TRBV7-7
cdr3_aa: CASSFTQTGELFF
cdr3_nt: TGTGCTAGCAGCTTTACACAGACCGGGGAGCTGTTTTTT

d_call: .
clone_size: .
j_call: TRBJ1-2
v_call: TRBV20-1
cdr3_aa: CSASIGGLDGYTF
cdr3_nt: TGCAGTGCCTCCATAGGGGGTTTGGATGGCTACACCTTC

d_call: .
clone_size: few
j_call: TRBJ1-3
v_call: TRBV10-3
cdr3_aa: CAIRAVTRSGNTIYF
cdr3_nt: TGTGCCATCAGGGCCGTAACACGCTCTGGAAACACCATATATTTT

d_call: .
clone_size: many
j_call: TRBJ2-7
v_call: TRBV12-3/TRBV12-4
cdr3_aa: CASPPPNHEQYF
cdr3_nt: TGTGCCAGCCCTCCCCCTAACCACGAGCAGTACTTC

d_call: .
clone_size: .
j_call: TRBJ2-3
v_call: TRBV2
cdr3_aa: CASSEGRVRTDTQYF
cdr3_nt: TGTGCCAGCAGTGAAGGACGCGTACGCACAGATACGCAGTATTTT

d_call: .
clone_size: .
j_call: TRBJ1-6
v_call: TRBV20-1
cdr3_aa: CSAPDPRALNNSPLHF
cdr3_nt: TGCAGTGCTCCGGACCCGCGGGCCCTGAATAATTCACCCCTCCACTTT

d_call: .
clone_size: .
j_call: TRBJ2-1
v_call: TRBV5-1
cdr3_aa: CASSLRVGGNEQFF
cdr3_nt: TGCGCCAGCAGCTTAAGGGTGGGTGGCAATGAGCAGTTCTTC

d_call: .
clone_size: few
j_call: TRBJ1-2
v_call: TRBV5-1
cdr3_aa: CASSHGPTGAYGYTF
cdr3_nt: TGCGCCAGCAGCCATGGACCGACCGGTGCCTATGGCTACACCTTC

d_call: TRBD1
clone_size: .
j_call: TRBJ2-7
v_call: TRBV5-8
cdr3_aa: CASSRGIGQGAGYEQYF
cdr3_nt: TGTGCCAGCAGCCGTGGGATTGGACAGGGTGCTGGCTACGAGCAGTACTTC

d_call: .
clone_size: .
j_call: TRBJ1-2
v_call: TRBV12-3/TRBV12-4
cdr3_aa: CASSLSESYGYTF
cdr3_nt: TGTGCCAGCAGTTTATCAGAGAGCTATGGCTACACCTTC

d_call: .
clone_size: few
j_call: TRBJ2-2
v_call: TRBV9
cdr3_aa: CASSVMGNGELFF
cdr3_nt: TGTGCCAGCAGCGTAATGGGTAACGGGGAGCTGTTTTTT

d_call: TRBD2
clone_size: many
j_call: TRBJ2-7
v_call: TRBV5-1
cdr3_aa: CASRPGGDISYEQYF
cdr3_nt: TGCGCCAGCAGACCGGGAGGGGATATCTCCTACGAGCAGTACTTC

d_call: .
clone_size: .
j_call: TRBJ2-7
v_call: TRBV7-9
cdr3_aa: CAGSSGDLYEQYF
cdr3_nt: TGTGCCGGATCCTCGGGGGACCTCTACGAGCAGTACTTC

d_call: TRBD1
clone_size: .
j_call: TRBJ1-1
v_call: TRBV9
cdr3_aa: CASSVSSGTATEAFF
cdr3_nt: TGTGCCAGCAGCGTAAGCTCCGGGACAGCCACTGAAGCTTTCTTT

d_call: .
clone_size: .
j_call: TRBJ1-2
v_call: TRBV25-1
cdr3_aa: CAGSAQVNYGYTF
cdr3_nt: TGTGCCGGCAGTGCCCAGGTCAACTATGGCTACACCTTC

d_call: .
clone_size: .
j_call: TRBJ1-1
v_call: TRBV28
cdr3_aa: CAIAVLNTEAFF
cdr3_nt: TGTGCCATCGCCGTCCTGAACACTGAAGCTTTCTTT

d_call: .
clone_size: .
j_call: TRBJ1-2
v_call: TRBV30
cdr3_aa: CAWSGSAGGYTF
cdr3_nt: TGTGCCTGGAGTGGCTCGGCCGGGGGCTACACCTTC

d_call: TRBD1
clone_size: .
j_call: TRBJ2-1
v_call: TRBV20-1
cdr3_aa: CSARETGDEQFF
cdr3_nt: TGCAGTGCTCGGGAGACAGGGGATGAGCAGTTCTTC

d_call: TRBD1
clone_size: few
j_call: TRBJ2-7
v_call: TRBV20-1
cdr3_aa: CSAQGARTGGRYEQYF
cdr3_nt: TGCAGTGCTCAAGGAGCGCGGACAGGGGGCCGTTACGAGCAGTACTTC